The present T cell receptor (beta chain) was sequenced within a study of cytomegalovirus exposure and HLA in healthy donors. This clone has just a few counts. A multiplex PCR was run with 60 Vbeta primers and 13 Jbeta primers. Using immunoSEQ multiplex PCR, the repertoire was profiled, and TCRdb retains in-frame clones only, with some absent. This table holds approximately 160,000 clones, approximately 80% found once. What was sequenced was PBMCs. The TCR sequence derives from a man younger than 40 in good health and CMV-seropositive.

Here the CDR3 DNA reads TGCAGCGTTGGAATGGCGGGAATAGGGGAGCTGTTTTTT. It yields the protein CSVGMAGIGELFF. The rearrangement joins TRBV29-1 to TRBJ2-2; a possible D gene is TRBD2 (6 bases). The ends were cut back, 4 bases at V and 8 bases at J, with 14 bases in the middle. Looked up from germline, CDR1 is SQVTM and CDR2 is ANQGSEA. The CDR3 consists of 13 residues.